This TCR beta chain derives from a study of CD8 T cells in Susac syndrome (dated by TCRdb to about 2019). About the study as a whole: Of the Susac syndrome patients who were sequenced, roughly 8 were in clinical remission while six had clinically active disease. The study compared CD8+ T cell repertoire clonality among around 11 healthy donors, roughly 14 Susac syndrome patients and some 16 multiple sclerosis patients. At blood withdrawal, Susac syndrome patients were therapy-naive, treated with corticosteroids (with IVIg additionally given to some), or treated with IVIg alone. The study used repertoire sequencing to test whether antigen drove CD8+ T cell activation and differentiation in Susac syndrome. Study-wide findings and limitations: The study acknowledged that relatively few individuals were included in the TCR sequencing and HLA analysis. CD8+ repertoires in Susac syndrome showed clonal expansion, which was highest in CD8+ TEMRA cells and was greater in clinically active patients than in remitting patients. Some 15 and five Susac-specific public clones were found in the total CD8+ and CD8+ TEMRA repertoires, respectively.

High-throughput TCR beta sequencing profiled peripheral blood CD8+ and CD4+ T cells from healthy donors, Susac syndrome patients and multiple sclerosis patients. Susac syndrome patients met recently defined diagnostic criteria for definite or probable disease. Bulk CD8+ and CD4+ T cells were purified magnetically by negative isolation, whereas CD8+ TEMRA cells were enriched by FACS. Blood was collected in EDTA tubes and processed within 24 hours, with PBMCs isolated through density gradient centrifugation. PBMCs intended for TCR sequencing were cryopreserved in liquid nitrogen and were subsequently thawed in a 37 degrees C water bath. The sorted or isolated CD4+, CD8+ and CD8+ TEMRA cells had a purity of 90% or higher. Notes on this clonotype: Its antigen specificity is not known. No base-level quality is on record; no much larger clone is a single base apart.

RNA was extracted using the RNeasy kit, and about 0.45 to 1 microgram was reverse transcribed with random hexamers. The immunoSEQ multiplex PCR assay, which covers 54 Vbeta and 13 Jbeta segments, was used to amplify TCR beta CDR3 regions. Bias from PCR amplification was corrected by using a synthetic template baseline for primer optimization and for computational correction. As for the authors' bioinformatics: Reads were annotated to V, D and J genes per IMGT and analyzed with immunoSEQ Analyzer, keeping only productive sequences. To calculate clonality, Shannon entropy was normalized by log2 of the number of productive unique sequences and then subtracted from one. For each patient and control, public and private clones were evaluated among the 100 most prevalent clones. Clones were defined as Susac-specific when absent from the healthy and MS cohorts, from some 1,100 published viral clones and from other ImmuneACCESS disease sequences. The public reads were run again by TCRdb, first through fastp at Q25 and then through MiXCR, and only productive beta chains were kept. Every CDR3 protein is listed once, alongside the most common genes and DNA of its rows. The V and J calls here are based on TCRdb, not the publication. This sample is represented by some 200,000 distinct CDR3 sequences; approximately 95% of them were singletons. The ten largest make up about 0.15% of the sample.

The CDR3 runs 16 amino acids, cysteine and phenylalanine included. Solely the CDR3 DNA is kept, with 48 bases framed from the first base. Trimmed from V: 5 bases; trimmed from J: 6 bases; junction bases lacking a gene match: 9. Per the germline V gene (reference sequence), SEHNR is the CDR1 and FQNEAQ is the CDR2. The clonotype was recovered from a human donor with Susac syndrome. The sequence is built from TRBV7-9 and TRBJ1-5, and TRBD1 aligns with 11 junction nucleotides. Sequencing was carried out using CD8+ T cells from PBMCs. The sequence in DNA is TGTGCCAGCAGCCCCCCGGGACAGGGGGTGAGTCAGCCCCAGCATTTT. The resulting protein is CASSPPGQGVSQPQHF.